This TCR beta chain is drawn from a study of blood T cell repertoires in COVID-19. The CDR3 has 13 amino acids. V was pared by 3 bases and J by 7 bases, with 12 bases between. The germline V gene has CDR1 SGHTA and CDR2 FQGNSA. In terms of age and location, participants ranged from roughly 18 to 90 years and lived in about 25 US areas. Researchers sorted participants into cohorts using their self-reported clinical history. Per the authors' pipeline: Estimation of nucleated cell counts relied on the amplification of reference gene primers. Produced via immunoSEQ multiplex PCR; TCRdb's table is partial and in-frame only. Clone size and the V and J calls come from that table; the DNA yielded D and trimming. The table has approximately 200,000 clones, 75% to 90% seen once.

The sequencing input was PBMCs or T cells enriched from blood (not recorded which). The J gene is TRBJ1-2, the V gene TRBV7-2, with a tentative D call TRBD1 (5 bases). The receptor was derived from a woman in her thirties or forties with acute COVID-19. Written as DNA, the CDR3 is TGTGCCAGCAGCTTTCCCCAGGGACTTGGCTACACCTTC. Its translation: CASSFPQGLGYTF.